The sequence of this T cell receptor (beta chain) was determined in a study of T cell repertoires in cytomegalovirus infection. Looking at the study overall: The public TCR beta signatures pointed to both CMV infection and matching HLA type. Points from the study as a whole: In two of eight donors, the top clonotype was HLA-C-restricted CMV-specific.

Concerning this clonotype: The antigen is not known.

This CDR3 is 13 amino acids long. Trimming removed 2 bases at V and 8 bases at J, with 10 bases between. Germline V lookup: CDR1 SNHLY, CDR2 FYNNEI. TCRdb ran MiXCR on the reads and lists one entry per CDR3 protein. The data hold 200,000 to 250,000 distinct CDR3 sequences, with 22% observed a single time. This sequence was found in a human donor in good health (CMV status not recorded). Some clones in this sample may be carry-over from other donors' samples. The chain uses TRBV2 and TRBJ2-1; possible D gene TRBD1, 6 bases. Sequenced sample: CD8+ T cells from PBMCs. The CDR3 DNA sequence: TGTGCCAGCAGTGAATGGGGGCCCGATGAGCAGTTCTTC. It codes for CASSEWGPDEQFF.